This T cell receptor beta chain was recovered during a study of shared clonotypes between healthy human individuals. Sorted-subset replicate PCRs used about 200 ng DNA, some 33,000 T cell genomes. Some clones are missing from TCRdb's copy, which holds only in-frame ones; the method was immunoSEQ multiplex PCR. This sample carries about 2 million clones, approximately 95% of them seen once, and the ten largest clones take 0.13%. This clone came up once. Germline V gene data show CDR1 as SGHTA and CDR2 as FQGNSA. The CDR3 runs 14 residues. The V and J ends lost 5 bases and 15 bases respectively, with 23 bases between them.

The source of this sequence is a man aged 18-30 years in good health. The material sequenced was naive CD4+ T cells sorted from blood. The subset: CD45RA+ positively selected. J is TRBJ2-1 and V is TRBV7-2; D possibly corresponds to TRBD1 (6 bases). CDR3 DNA sequence: TGTGCCAGCAGCACGGACAGAAGAACCCCTGAAACGTTCTTC. Translating gives CASSTDRRTPETFF.